This T cell receptor (beta chain) was observed in a study of blood T cells in healthy people across ages. About this clonotype itself: Its antigen is undetermined.

The authors ran a second PCR of about 6 to 11 cycles using a sample-barcoded 5' primer and a J-beta primer mix. MiXCR was run by TCRdb on the 5' RACE reads, yielding one entry per CDR3 protein. The table has 790,000 or so distinct CDR3 sequences, 56% seen once; the top ten hold 25% to 30%. Study outcomes and limitations: Significant beta diversity loss was already apparent by age roughly 43, declining roughly linearly. Samples with more naive T cells showed higher observed beta diversity.

This CDR3 contains 13 residues. Germline V gene data show CDR1 as SGDLS and CDR2 as YYNGEE. V was pared by 4 bases and J by 13 bases, with 11 bases of the junction left unmatched. Total RNA was isolated from each sample in quantities of at least 5.5 micrograms. The receptor was isolated from a man between 40 and 49 years old in good health. Sequencing input: blood. The chain is built from TRBV9 and TRBJ2-4; 7 positions agree with TRBD1. As DNA, the CDR3 is TGTGCCAGCAGCCCCGACAGGGAGTACGTGCAGTACTTC. Protein product: CASSPDREYVQYF.